Many counts were recorded for the clone carrying this T cell receptor (beta chain). The data stem from a study of early T cells in non-severe SARS-CoV-2 infection. Individual cDNA molecules each received unique molecular identifiers attached to them. TCRdb called the 5' RACE reads again in MiXCR, with one record for every CDR3 protein. The table has tens of thousands of distinct CDR3 sequences, approximately 12% seen once. Sequenced material: whole blood. This receptor was obtained from an adult who was a healthcare worker with PCR-confirmed SARS-CoV-2 infection or an uninfected control (not recorded which).

CDR3 sequence reads: CASNEGLAGNNEQFF. CDR3 in DNA: TGTGCCAGCAACGAGGGACTAGCGGGCAACAATGAGCAGTTCTTC. The chain has TRBV28 and TRBJ2-1; 12 nucleotides align to TRBD2. CDR3 size: 15 residues. Per germline, CDR1 MDHEN and CDR2 SYDVKM. The V gene end was trimmed by 7 bases and the J gene end by 5 bases; junction bases not matched to a gene: 6.